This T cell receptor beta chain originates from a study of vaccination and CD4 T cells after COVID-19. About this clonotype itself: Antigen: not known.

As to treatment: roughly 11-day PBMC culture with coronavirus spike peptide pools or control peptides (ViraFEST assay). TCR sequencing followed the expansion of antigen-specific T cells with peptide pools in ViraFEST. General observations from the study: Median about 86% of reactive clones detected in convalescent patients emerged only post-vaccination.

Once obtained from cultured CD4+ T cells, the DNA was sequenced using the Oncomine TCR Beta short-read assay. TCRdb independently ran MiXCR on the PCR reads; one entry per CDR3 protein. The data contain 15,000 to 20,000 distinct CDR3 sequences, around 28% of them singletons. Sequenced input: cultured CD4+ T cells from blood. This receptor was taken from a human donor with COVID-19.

Here the CDR3 DNA reads TGCGCCAGCAGCTTCGGACAGGGCGAATCACCCCTCCACTTT. Translated, it gives CASSFGQGESPLHF. J is TRBJ1-6 and V is TRBV5-1, with TRBD1 matching over 8 bases. Germline assignment: CDR1 SGHRS and CDR2 YFSETQ. The V segment lost 2 bases and the J segment 10 bases; nucleotides outside the gene matches: 5. CDR3 size: 14 residues.